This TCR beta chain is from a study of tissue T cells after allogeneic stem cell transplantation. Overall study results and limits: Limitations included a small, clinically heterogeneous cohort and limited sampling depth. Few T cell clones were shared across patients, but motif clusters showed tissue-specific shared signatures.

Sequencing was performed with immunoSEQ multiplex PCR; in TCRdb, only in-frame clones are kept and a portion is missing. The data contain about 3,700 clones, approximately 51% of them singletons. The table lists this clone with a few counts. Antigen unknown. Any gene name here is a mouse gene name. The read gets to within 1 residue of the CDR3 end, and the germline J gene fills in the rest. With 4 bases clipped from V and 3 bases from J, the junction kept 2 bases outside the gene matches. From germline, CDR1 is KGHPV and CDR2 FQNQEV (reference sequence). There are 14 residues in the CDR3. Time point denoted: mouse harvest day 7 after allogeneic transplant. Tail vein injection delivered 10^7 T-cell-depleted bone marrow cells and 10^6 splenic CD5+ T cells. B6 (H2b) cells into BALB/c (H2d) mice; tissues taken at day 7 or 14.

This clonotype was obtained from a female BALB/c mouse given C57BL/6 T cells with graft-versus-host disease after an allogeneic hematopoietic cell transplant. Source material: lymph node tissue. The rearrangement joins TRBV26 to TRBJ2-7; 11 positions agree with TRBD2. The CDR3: CASSPGLGVYEQYF. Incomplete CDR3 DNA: TGTGCCAGCAGTCCGGGACTGGGGGTCTATGAACAGTAC. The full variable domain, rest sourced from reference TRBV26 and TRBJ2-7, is NSKVIQTPRYLVKGQGQKAKMRCIPEKGHPVVFWYQQNKNNEFKFLINFQNQEVLQQIDMTEKRFSAECPSNSPCSLEIQSSEAGDSALYLCASSPGLGVYEQYFGPGTRLTVL.